This entry is about one T cell receptor (beta chain). The V gene end was trimmed by 10 bases and the J gene end by 2 bases; junction bases not matched to a gene: 6. Germline CDR1 is ENHRY and CDR2 is SYGVKD. The CDR3 has 14 residues. The primer mix had 60 Vbeta and 13 Jbeta primers. Some clones are missing from TCRdb's copy, which holds only in-frame ones; the method was immunoSEQ multiplex PCR. The profile covers around 130,000 clones, with 84% appearing a single time and 2.5% to 3% taken by the ten largest. These data are taken from a study of cytomegalovirus exposure and HLA in healthy donors. The clonotype originates from a woman under 30 in good health and CMV-seropositive. The sequenced sample was PBMCs. This chain connects TRBV10-3 to TRBJ2-3; TRBD2 matches at 10 bases. For the CDR3, the DNA is TGTGCCACCACTAGCGGGGTGGTCACAGATACGCAGTATTTT. Protein product: CATTSGVVTDTQYF.